Listed below are T cell receptor beta chains from one sample, sequenced in a study of T-cell reconstitution after alpha-beta-depleted transplantation in children. Via MiXCR, TCRdb re-called the PCR reads, giving one row per CDR3 protein. The data show some 76,000 distinct CDR3 sequences, approximately 10% seen once. Sequencing was performed on PBMCs, taken before TCRalphabeta/CD19-depleted stem cell transplant. These receptors were taken from a boy aged 10-17 years with acute myeloid leukemia, due to receive a stem cell transplant. Both conserved end residues are part of each CDR3. The order of the fields is J gene, clone size, D gene, V gene, CDR3 DNA, CDR3 protein. D genes are given only for firm matches. Part of the rows lack a size; the others show once, few, many or a class for expanded clones.

TRBJ1-6	many	TRBD1	TRBV12-3/TRBV12-4	TGTGCCAGCAGCTCGCAGACAGGGGGCTTTTATAATTCACCCCTCCACTTT	CASSSQTGGFYNSPLHF
TRBJ2-5	.	.	TRBV20-1	TGCAGTGCCTCCTGGCCAGGGAGGGAGACCCAGTACTTC	CSASWPGRETQYF
TRBJ2-3	many	.	TRBV25-1	TGTGCCAGCGCGCGGGGTGCTGGCACAGATACGCAGTATTTT	CASARGAGTDTQYF
TRBJ2-5	many	TRBD1	TRBV29-1	TGCAGCGTGGTGCCAGGGACAGGCGGCCTAAGCAAACCAGAGACCCAGTACTTC	CSVVPGTGGLSKPETQYF
TRBJ1-3	many	TRBD1	TRBV10-3	TGTGCCATCAGAGACAGGGCCAAGGGGAACACCATATATTTT	CAIRDRAKGNTIYF
TRBJ2-5	many	.	TRBV28	TGTGCCAGCAGTTTGATAGCTGAGACCCAGTACTTC	CASSLIAETQYF
TRBJ2-3	many	.	TRBV20-1	TGCAGTGCTCTTTGGGACGGATCCACAGATACGCAGTATTTT	CSALWDGSTDTQYF
TRBJ2-1	many	.	TRBV4-1	TGCGCCAGCAGCCAAGGAATCGCACAGAGCTCCTACAATGAGCAGTTCTTC	CASSQGIAQSSYNEQFF
TRBJ1-3	few	.	TRBV7-2	TGTGCCAGCAGCTGGACCCGGGACTCTGGAAACACCATATATTTT	CASSWTRDSGNTIYF
TRBJ1-5	.	TRBD1	TRBV2	TGTGCCAGCAGTGAAGCGGGACAGCCCAGCAATCAGCCCCAGCATTTT	CASSEAGQPSNQPQHF
TRBJ2-2	many	TRBD2	TRBV12-3/TRBV12-4	TGTGCCAGCAGTTTAGGTTTGGACGGGACTAGTACCGGGGAGCTGTTTTTT	CASSLGLDGTSTGELFF
TRBJ1-5	.	TRBD1	TRBV12-3/TRBV12-4	TGTGCCAGCAGGGGGACAGGGGGCGGGGGAGGGCAGCCCCAGCATTTT	CASRGTGGGGGQPQHF
TRBJ2-3	few	.	TRBV25-1	TGTGCCAGCAGTGATTGGGCAGGGTTAGGCACAGATACGCAGTATTTT	CASSDWAGLGTDTQYF
TRBJ1-1	many	TRBD1	TRBV7-9	TGTGCCAGCAGCACAGGGGCCCGTATCACTGAAGCTTTCTTT	CASSTGARITEAFF
TRBJ2-7	many	.	TRBV7-2	TGTGCCAGCAGCTTAAGGAGATCCTACGAGCAGTACTTC	CASSLRRSYEQYF
TRBJ2-1	many	.	TRBV28	TGTGCCAGCACCGTACTAGAGCCGCGGTCCAGCTACAATGAGCAGTTCTTC	CASTVLEPRSSYNEQFF
TRBJ2-1	many	.	TRBV20-1	TGCAGTGCTCACAACTACGGCGCCTACAATGAGCAGTTCTTC	CSAHNYGAYNEQFF
TRBJ2-3	many	.	TRBV28	TGTGCCAGCACCCTCGGGGCGCCGGGCACAGATACGCAGTATTTT	CASTLGAPGTDTQYF
TRBJ2-1	few	.	TRBV18	TGTGCCAGCTCACTGGGACCCGGCGATATAAATGAGCAGTTCTTC	CASSLGPGDINEQFF